This is a list of T cell receptor beta chains from one sample in a study of cytomegalovirus exposure and HLA in healthy donors. Libraries were prepared by immunoSEQ multiplex PCR; TCRdb keeps only in-frame clonotypes and omits some of them. Of 90,000 to 150,000 clones listed, over 60% are singletons. The specimen sequenced was PBMCs. The receptors come from a woman in her 30s in good health and CMV-seropositive. Both conserved end residues are part of each CDR3. Fields, in order: clone size, V gene, CDR3 length, J gene, D gene, CDR3 DNA, CDR3 protein. The D gene is left open where the match is weak. Some rows mark clone size as missing; the rest say once, few, many or name a class of expanded clone.

clone_size: .
v_call: TRBV4-1
cdr3_length: 17
j_call: TRBJ1-1
d_call: .
cdr3_nt: TGCGCCAGCAGCCAAGGGTACAGGAGTGGTTGGAACACTGAAGCTTTCTTT
cdr3_aa: CASSQGYRSGWNTEAFF

clone_size: .
v_call: TRBV12-1
cdr3_length: 15
j_call: TRBJ2-3
d_call: .
cdr3_nt: TGTGCCAGCAGCTTTGGGGCGGGGGGCACAGATACGCAGTATTTT
cdr3_aa: CASSFGAGGTDTQYF

clone_size: .
v_call: TRBV5-1
cdr3_length: 16
j_call: TRBJ2-2
d_call: TRBD1
cdr3_nt: TGCGCCAGCAGCAACGGACAGGGGACCTACACCGGGGAGCTGTTTTTT
cdr3_aa: CASSNGQGTYTGELFF

clone_size: .
v_call: TRBV6-5
cdr3_length: 16
j_call: TRBJ1-4
d_call: .
cdr3_nt: TGTGCCAGCAGTTCGTCGGGGGGTTGGACTAATGAAAAACTGTTTTTT
cdr3_aa: CASSSSGGWTNEKLFF

clone_size: .
v_call: TRBV29-1
cdr3_length: 12
j_call: TRBJ2-2
d_call: .
cdr3_nt: TGCAGCGTTGGCCCCCGGGGCGGGGAGCTGTTTTTT
cdr3_aa: CSVGPRGGELFF

clone_size: .
v_call: TRBV19
cdr3_length: 13
j_call: TRBJ1-4
d_call: TRBD1
cdr3_nt: TGTGCCAGTAGTAGACAGGGTGGTGAAAAACTGTTTTTT
cdr3_aa: CASSRQGGEKLFF

clone_size: few
v_call: TRBV4-3
cdr3_length: 15
j_call: TRBJ2-7
d_call: .
cdr3_nt: TGCGCCAGCAGCCAAGCCGAGCACAGAGACTACGAGCAGTACTTC
cdr3_aa: CASSQAEHRDYEQYF

clone_size: .
v_call: TRBV5-6
cdr3_length: 13
j_call: TRBJ2-5
d_call: TRBD2
cdr3_nt: TGTGCCAGCAGCCGGGGGGGCCGGGAGACCCAGTACTTC
cdr3_aa: CASSRGGRETQYF

clone_size: .
v_call: TRBV5-1
cdr3_length: 15
j_call: TRBJ2-5
d_call: TRBD1
cdr3_nt: TGCGCCAGCAGCTTCGGGACAGGGAGACAAGAGACCCAGTACTTC
cdr3_aa: CASSFGTGRQETQYF

clone_size: .
v_call: TRBV5-6
cdr3_length: 17
j_call: TRBJ2-7
d_call: TRBD1
cdr3_nt: TGTGCCAGCAGCTTGGTTTTCAGACCGGGACAGTCCTACGAGCAGTACTTC
cdr3_aa: CASSLVFRPGQSYEQYF

clone_size: .
v_call: TRBV6-5
cdr3_length: 15
j_call: TRBJ1-1
d_call: .
cdr3_nt: TGTGCCAGCAGTTACTCGAAGGGGTGGGGAACTGAAGCTTTCTTT
cdr3_aa: CASSYSKGWGTEAFF

clone_size: .
v_call: TRBV2
cdr3_length: 13
j_call: TRBJ1-2
d_call: TRBD1
cdr3_nt: TGTGCCAGCAATTTGGGACAGCTAGATGGCTACACCTTC
cdr3_aa: CASNLGQLDGYTF

clone_size: .
v_call: TRBV6-5
cdr3_length: 14
j_call: TRBJ2-5
d_call: TRBD1
cdr3_nt: TGTGCCAGCAGTCCACAGGGGGAACAAGAGACCCAGTACTTC
cdr3_aa: CASSPQGEQETQYF

clone_size: .
v_call: TRBV27
cdr3_length: 16
j_call: TRBJ1-6
d_call: .
cdr3_nt: TGTGCCTCAGGCGGGCGGGGTAGCTCCTATAATTCACCCCTCCACTTT
cdr3_aa: CASGGRGSSYNSPLHF

clone_size: few
v_call: TRBV7-8
cdr3_length: 17
j_call: TRBJ2-1
d_call: TRBD2
cdr3_nt: TGTGCCAGCAGCTCCATAGCGGGGGGCCCTTCCTACAATGAGCAGTTCTTC
cdr3_aa: CASSSIAGGPSYNEQFF

clone_size: .
v_call: TRBV5-5
cdr3_length: 13
j_call: TRBJ1-2
d_call: .
cdr3_nt: TGTGCCAGCAGCCCCAGGGGCCGGGACGGCTACACCTTC
cdr3_aa: CASSPRGRDGYTF

clone_size: once
v_call: TRBV5-1
cdr3_length: 15
j_call: TRBJ2-7
d_call: .
cdr3_nt: TGCGCCAGCAGCCTGATGGGGACCGCGGGATACGAGCAGTACTTC
cdr3_aa: CASSLMGTAGYEQYF

clone_size: .
v_call: TRBV28
cdr3_length: 15
j_call: TRBJ1-4
d_call: TRBD1
cdr3_nt: TGTGCCAGCAGTTTAGGACAGGGAACTAATGAAAAACTGTTTTTT
cdr3_aa: CASSLGQGTNEKLFF

clone_size: .
v_call: TRBV2
cdr3_length: 12
j_call: TRBJ2-7
d_call: .
cdr3_nt: TGTGCCAGCAGGGAACAGGGAAGCGAGCAGTACTTC
cdr3_aa: CASREQGSEQYF

clone_size: .
v_call: TRBV19
cdr3_length: 15
j_call: TRBJ2-1
d_call: TRBD2
cdr3_nt: TGTGCCAGTAGTATAGGCGGGGGGGCCTTTTATGAGCAGTTCTTC
cdr3_aa: CASSIGGGAFYEQFF

clone_size: .
v_call: TRBV7-3
cdr3_length: 14
j_call: TRBJ2-7
d_call: TRBD1
cdr3_nt: TGTGCCAGCGAGAGGGGGGACAGGGGCCACGAGCAGTACTTC
cdr3_aa: CASERGDRGHEQYF

clone_size: .
v_call: TRBV28
cdr3_length: 16
j_call: TRBJ1-1
d_call: TRBD1
cdr3_nt: TGTGCCAGCAGTCCCGACAGGGGTCTTATGAACACTGAAGCTTTCTTT
cdr3_aa: CASSPDRGLMNTEAFF

clone_size: once
v_call: TRBV28
cdr3_length: 15
j_call: TRBJ2-7
d_call: .
cdr3_nt: TGTGCCAGCACCCTAGGTGGACTTTCGTCCTACGAGCAGTACTTC
cdr3_aa: CASTLGGLSSYEQYF

clone_size: .
v_call: TRBV28
cdr3_length: 13
j_call: TRBJ1-3
d_call: .
cdr3_nt: TGTGCCACCTTCCAGGGTTCTGGAAACACCATATATTTT
cdr3_aa: CATFQGSGNTIYF

clone_size: .
v_call: TRBV7-9
cdr3_length: 13
j_call: TRBJ1-6
d_call: TRBD1
cdr3_nt: TGTGCCAGCAGCTGGGACAGGGACTCACCCCTCCACTTT
cdr3_aa: CASSWDRDSPLHF

clone_size: .
v_call: TRBV19
cdr3_length: 17
j_call: TRBJ2-5
d_call: TRBD2
cdr3_nt: TGTGCCAGTAGCCCGCCCCCGGGACTAGCGGGGGTGGAGACCCAGTACTTC
cdr3_aa: CASSPPPGLAGVETQYF

clone_size: .
v_call: TRBV27
cdr3_length: 16
j_call: TRBJ1-2
d_call: TRBD1
cdr3_nt: TGTGCCAGCAGTCTCCTGGACAGGGGACAATTCTATGGCTACACCTTC
cdr3_aa: CASSLLDRGQFYGYTF

clone_size: few
v_call: TRBV4-1
cdr3_length: 19
j_call: TRBJ1-2
d_call: .
cdr3_nt: TGCGCCAGCAGCCAAGGATCGGGTTTGGGGGGGACGTCCGTCTATGGCTACACCTTC
cdr3_aa: CASSQGSGLGGTSVYGYTF

clone_size: .
v_call: TRBV4-3
cdr3_length: 16
j_call: TRBJ2-2
d_call: TRBD2
cdr3_nt: TGCGCCAGCAGCCAACGCGGGGGAGACTACACCGGGGAGCTGTTTTTT
cdr3_aa: CASSQRGGDYTGELFF

clone_size: .
v_call: TRBV6-5
cdr3_length: 13
j_call: TRBJ1-2
d_call: .
cdr3_nt: TGTGCCAGCAGCCAGAGGGGAGGGCGAGGCTACACCTTC
cdr3_aa: CASSQRGGRGYTF

clone_size: .
v_call: TRBV2
cdr3_length: 13
j_call: TRBJ1-2
d_call: .
cdr3_nt: TGTGCCAGCAGTGAAGGAGAGGTTGACGGCTACACCTTC
cdr3_aa: CASSEGEVDGYTF

clone_size: .
v_call: TRBV13
cdr3_length: 16
j_call: TRBJ2-2
d_call: TRBD2
cdr3_nt: TGTGCCAGCAGCCTCCGACTAGCGGGCGCCACCGGGGAGCTGTTTTTT
cdr3_aa: CASSLRLAGATGELFF

clone_size: few
v_call: TRBV5-1
cdr3_length: 15
j_call: TRBJ1-1
d_call: TRBD1
cdr3_nt: TGCGCCAGCAGCTTTACTTGGACAGGCGACACTGAAGCTTTCTTT
cdr3_aa: CASSFTWTGDTEAFF

clone_size: .
v_call: TRBV2
cdr3_length: 13
j_call: TRBJ1-1
d_call: .
cdr3_nt: TGTGCCAGCAGTGAAGATAAGGGGCGGGAAGCTTTCTTT
cdr3_aa: CASSEDKGREAFF

clone_size: .
v_call: TRBV2
cdr3_length: 15
j_call: TRBJ1-6
d_call: .
cdr3_nt: TGTGCCAGCAACGTGGCTGCCTCCTATAATTCACCCCTCCACTTT
cdr3_aa: CASNVAASYNSPLHF

clone_size: .
v_call: TRBV4-3
cdr3_length: 17
j_call: TRBJ1-6
d_call: .
cdr3_nt: TGCGCCAGCAGCCAAGATGAAGGTCGGGGGTGGAATTCACCCCTCCACTTT
cdr3_aa: CASSQDEGRGWNSPLHF

clone_size: .
v_call: TRBV18
cdr3_length: 14
j_call: TRBJ2-1
d_call: TRBD2
cdr3_nt: TGTGCCAGCTCGGAGACTAGCGGGGGGAATGAGCAGTTCTTC
cdr3_aa: CASSETSGGNEQFF

clone_size: .
v_call: TRBV6-5
cdr3_length: 13
j_call: TRBJ1-1
d_call: .
cdr3_nt: TGTGCCAGCAGTTACCAACCAGGGGCACAAGCTTTCTTT
cdr3_aa: CASSYQPGAQAFF

clone_size: .
v_call: TRBV28
cdr3_length: 15
j_call: TRBJ2-7
d_call: TRBD1
cdr3_nt: TGTGCCAGCAGTTTACCCGGGACAGGGGGCTACGAGCAGTACTTC
cdr3_aa: CASSLPGTGGYEQYF

clone_size: .
v_call: TRBV5-4
cdr3_length: 12
j_call: TRBJ2-1
d_call: TRBD1
cdr3_nt: TGTGCCAGCAGCTCGGACAGGCATGAGCAGTTCTTC
cdr3_aa: CASSSDRHEQFF

clone_size: .
v_call: TRBV28
cdr3_length: 14
j_call: TRBJ1-2
d_call: .
cdr3_nt: TGTGCCAGCAGAGTCCCTGGACAGTTCTATGGCTACACCTTC
cdr3_aa: CASRVPGQFYGYTF

clone_size: .
v_call: TRBV5-4
cdr3_length: 13
j_call: TRBJ2-5
d_call: .
cdr3_nt: TGTGCCAGCACAGATGACAGGCGAGAGACCCAGTACTTC
cdr3_aa: CASTDDRRETQYF

clone_size: .
v_call: TRBV5-5
cdr3_length: 16
j_call: TRBJ2-5
d_call: .
cdr3_nt: TGTGCCAGCAGCCCTCTCCCCGGGACAACCGGCGAGACCCAGTACTTC
cdr3_aa: CASSPLPGTTGETQYF

clone_size: .
v_call: TRBV28
cdr3_length: 15
j_call: TRBJ1-1
d_call: TRBD1
cdr3_nt: TGTGCCAGCAGTACCTGGGACAGGGTAAACACTGAAGCTTTCTTT
cdr3_aa: CASSTWDRVNTEAFF

clone_size: .
v_call: TRBV5-4
cdr3_length: 15
j_call: TRBJ2-3
d_call: TRBD2
cdr3_nt: TGTGCCAGCAGCTTGGGAGGGACTAGCGGGGATACGCAGTATTTT
cdr3_aa: CASSLGGTSGDTQYF

clone_size: .
v_call: TRBV11-2
cdr3_length: 16
j_call: TRBJ2-3
d_call: TRBD2
cdr3_nt: TGTGCCAGCAGCCCCATAGCGGGGGGGCAGCGAGATACGCAGTATTTT
cdr3_aa: CASSPIAGGQRDTQYF

clone_size: .
v_call: TRBV10-3
cdr3_length: 12
j_call: TRBJ2-2
d_call: .
cdr3_nt: TGTGCCATCAGCTCCGGCACCGGGGAGCTGTTTTTT
cdr3_aa: CAISSGTGELFF

clone_size: .
v_call: TRBV4-1
cdr3_length: 21
j_call: TRBJ2-6
d_call: TRBD2
cdr3_nt: TGCGCCAGCAGCCAAGCTGGGACTAGCGGGGGTCCCATCTCTGGGGCCAACGTCCTGACTTTC
cdr3_aa: CASSQAGTSGGPISGANVLTF

clone_size: .
v_call: TRBV28
cdr3_length: 14
j_call: TRBJ2-3
d_call: .
cdr3_nt: TGTGCCACCGAGGCTCCGGGTACATTAGATACGCAGTATTTT
cdr3_aa: CATEAPGTLDTQYF

clone_size: few
v_call: TRBV18
cdr3_length: 13
j_call: TRBJ2-5
d_call: TRBD1
cdr3_nt: TGTGCCAGCTTCCGGACAGGGCAAGAGACCCAGTACTTC
cdr3_aa: CASFRTGQETQYF

clone_size: .
v_call: TRBV23-1
cdr3_length: 16
j_call: TRBJ2-2
d_call: .
cdr3_nt: TGCGCCAGCAGTCAATTGTGGGACAAGAACACCGGGGAGCTGTTTTTT
cdr3_aa: CASSQLWDKNTGELFF

clone_size: few
v_call: TRBV21-1
cdr3_length: 14
j_call: TRBJ1-2
d_call: .
cdr3_nt: TGTGCCAGCAGCGCCCGACAGGGGGCAAGTGGCTACACCTTC
cdr3_aa: CASSARQGASGYTF

clone_size: .
v_call: TRBV30
cdr3_length: 15
j_call: TRBJ2-5
d_call: TRBD1
cdr3_nt: TGTGCCTGGAGTAAGGGACAGGGGGTTGGAGAGACCCAGTACTTC
cdr3_aa: CAWSKGQGVGETQYF

clone_size: .
v_call: TRBV2
cdr3_length: 12
j_call: TRBJ1-2
d_call: TRBD1
cdr3_nt: TGTGCCAGCAGTGTTTACAGGGGTGGCTACACCTTC
cdr3_aa: CASSVYRGGYTF

clone_size: .
v_call: TRBV6-6
cdr3_length: 15
j_call: TRBJ1-2
d_call: .
cdr3_nt: TGTGCCAGCAAGAGAAGGGGAGGTTCTAACTATGGCTACACCTTC
cdr3_aa: CASKRRGGSNYGYTF